This T cell receptor beta chain was recovered during a study of T-cell memory formation after mild COVID-19. The CDR3 is 14 residues long. Germline CDR1 is LGHDT and CDR2 is YNNKEL (reference sequence). Deletions cut 4 bases from V and 10 bases from J, with 19 bases between. TCRdb reprocessed the 5' RACE reads with MiXCR, giving one entry per CDR3 protein. Of some 440,000 distinct CDR3 sequences listed, around a quarter are singletons. This clonotype turned up a few times. The chain uses TRBV3-1 and TRBJ1-1; tentative D call: TRBD1 (5 bases). This TCR derives from an adult woman who had mild COVID-19 (a few samples of this study predate the infection). Cell type and time point are not known. Sequenced sample: PBMCs or a T cell subset sorted from them (not recorded which). The CDR3 DNA sequence: TGTGCCAGCAGCCCCACGGGCGGGGGGTCTCGAGCTTTCTTT. Its protein product is CASSPTGGGSRAFF.